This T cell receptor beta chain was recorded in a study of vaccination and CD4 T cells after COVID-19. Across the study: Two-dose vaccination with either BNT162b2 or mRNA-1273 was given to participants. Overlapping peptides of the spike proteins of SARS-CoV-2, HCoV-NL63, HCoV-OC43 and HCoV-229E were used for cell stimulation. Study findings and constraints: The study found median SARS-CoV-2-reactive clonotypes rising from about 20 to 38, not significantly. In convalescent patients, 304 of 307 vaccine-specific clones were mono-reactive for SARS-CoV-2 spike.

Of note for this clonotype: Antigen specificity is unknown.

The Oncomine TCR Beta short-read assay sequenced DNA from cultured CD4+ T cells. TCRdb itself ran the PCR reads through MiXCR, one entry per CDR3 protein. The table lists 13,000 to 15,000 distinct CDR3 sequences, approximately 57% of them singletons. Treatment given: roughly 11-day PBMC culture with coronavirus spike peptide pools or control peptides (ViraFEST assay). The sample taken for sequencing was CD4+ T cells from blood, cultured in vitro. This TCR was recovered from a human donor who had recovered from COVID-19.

CDR3 region: CASSLRVNTEAFF. The CDR3 coding sequence is TGTGCCAGCAGCTTGAGAGTGAACACTGAAGCTTTCTTT. This sequence joins TRBV11-3 and TRBJ1-1, with D unclear. Per the germline V gene, CDR1 is SGHNT and CDR2 is YENEEA. Trimming pared 3 bases from V and 0 bases from J, leaving 5 bases between. This CDR3 comprises 13 residues. Combining the CDR3 with reference TRBV11-3 and TRBJ1-1 gives the whole variable domain EAGVVQSPRYKIIEKKQPVAFWCNPISGHNTLYWYLQNLGQGPELLIRYENEEAVDDSQLPKDRFSAERLKGVDSTLKIQPAELGDSAVYLCASSLRVNTEAFFGQGTRLTVV.